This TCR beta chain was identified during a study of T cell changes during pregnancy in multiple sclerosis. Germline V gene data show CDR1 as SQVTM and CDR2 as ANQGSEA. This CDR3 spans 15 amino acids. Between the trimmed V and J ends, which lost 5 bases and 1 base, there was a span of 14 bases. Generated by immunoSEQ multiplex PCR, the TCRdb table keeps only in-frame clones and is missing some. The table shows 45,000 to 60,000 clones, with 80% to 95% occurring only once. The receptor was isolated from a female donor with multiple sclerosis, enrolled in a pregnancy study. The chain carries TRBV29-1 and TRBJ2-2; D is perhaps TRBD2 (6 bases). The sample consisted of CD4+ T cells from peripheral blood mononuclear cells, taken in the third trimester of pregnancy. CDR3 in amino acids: CSVRNSGVNTGELFF. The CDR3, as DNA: TGCAGCGTTCGTAATAGCGGAGTGAACACCGGGGAGCTGTTTTTT.